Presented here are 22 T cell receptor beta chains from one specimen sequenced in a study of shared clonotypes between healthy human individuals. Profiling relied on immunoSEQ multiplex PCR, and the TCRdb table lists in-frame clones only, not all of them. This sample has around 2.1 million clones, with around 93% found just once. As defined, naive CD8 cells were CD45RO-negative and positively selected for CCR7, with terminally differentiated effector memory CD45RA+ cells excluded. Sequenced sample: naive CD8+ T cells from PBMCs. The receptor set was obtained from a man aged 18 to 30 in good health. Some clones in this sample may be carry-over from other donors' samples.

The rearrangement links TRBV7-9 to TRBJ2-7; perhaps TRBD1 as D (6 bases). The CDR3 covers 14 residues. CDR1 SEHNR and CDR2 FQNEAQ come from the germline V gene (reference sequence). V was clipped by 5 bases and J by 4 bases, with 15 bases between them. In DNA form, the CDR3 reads TGTGCCAGCAGCGGGACACCAGGGGCTTACGAGCAGTACTTC. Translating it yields CASSGTPGAYEQYF. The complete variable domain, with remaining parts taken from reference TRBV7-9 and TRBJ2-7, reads DTGVSQNPRHKITKRGQNVTFRCDPISEHNRLYWYRQTLGQGPEFLTYFQNEAQLEKSRLLSDRFSAERPKGSFSTLEIQRTEQGDSAMYLCASSGTPGAYEQYFGPGTRLTVT.

The CDR3 loop reads CASSDGQINQPQHF. The CDR3 coding sequence is TGCGCCAGCAGTGATGGACAGATAAATCAGCCCCAGCATTTT. The chain combines TRBV10-2 with TRBJ1-5, with D possibly being TRBD1 (6 bases). Germline V CDR1 and CDR2: WSHSY, SAAADI. Trimming removed 3 bases at V and 4 bases at J, with 10 bases between. The CDR3 sequence is 14 residues long.

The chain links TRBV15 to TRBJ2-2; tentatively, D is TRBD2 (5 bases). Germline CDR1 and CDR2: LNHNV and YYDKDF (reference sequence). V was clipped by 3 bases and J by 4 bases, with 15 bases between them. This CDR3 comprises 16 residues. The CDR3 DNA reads TGTGCCACCAGCAGGGGTAGCGCGGGTGGCACCGGGGAGCTGTTTTTT. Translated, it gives CATSRGSAGGTGELFF.

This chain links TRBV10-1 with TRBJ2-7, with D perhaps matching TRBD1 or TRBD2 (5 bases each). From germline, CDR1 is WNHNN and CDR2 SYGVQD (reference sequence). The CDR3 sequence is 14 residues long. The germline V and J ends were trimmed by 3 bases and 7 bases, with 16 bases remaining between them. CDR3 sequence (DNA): TGCGCCAGCAGTGAAGCGGCAGGGTTGAGGGAGCAGTACTTC. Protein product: CASSEAAGLREQYF.

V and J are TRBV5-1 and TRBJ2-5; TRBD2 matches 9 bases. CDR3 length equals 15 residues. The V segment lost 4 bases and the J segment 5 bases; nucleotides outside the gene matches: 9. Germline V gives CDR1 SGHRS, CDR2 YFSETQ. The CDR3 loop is CASSGPGLADETQYF. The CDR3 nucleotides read TGCGCCAGCAGCGGGCCGGGACTAGCTGATGAGACCCAGTACTTC.

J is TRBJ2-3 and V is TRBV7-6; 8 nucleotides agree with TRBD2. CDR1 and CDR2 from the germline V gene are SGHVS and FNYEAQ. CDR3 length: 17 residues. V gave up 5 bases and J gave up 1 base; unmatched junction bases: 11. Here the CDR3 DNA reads TGTGCCAGCAGCCACTTCCGGGAGGGCCCTCGCACAGATACGCAGTATTTT. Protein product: CASSHFREGPRTDTQYF.

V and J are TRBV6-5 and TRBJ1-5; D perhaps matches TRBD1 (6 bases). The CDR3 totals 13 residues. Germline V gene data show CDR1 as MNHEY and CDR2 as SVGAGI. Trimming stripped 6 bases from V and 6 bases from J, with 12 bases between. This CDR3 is CASSEVGAQPQHF. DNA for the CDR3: TGTGCCAGCAGCGAGGTGGGGGCTCAGCCCCAGCATTTT.

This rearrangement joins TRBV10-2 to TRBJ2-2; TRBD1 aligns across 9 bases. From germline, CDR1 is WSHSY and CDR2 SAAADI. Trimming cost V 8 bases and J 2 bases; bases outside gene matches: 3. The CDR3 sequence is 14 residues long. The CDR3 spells CASRTGDNTGELFF. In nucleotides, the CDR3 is TGCGCCAGCCGGACAGGGGACAACACCGGGGAGCTGTTTTTT.

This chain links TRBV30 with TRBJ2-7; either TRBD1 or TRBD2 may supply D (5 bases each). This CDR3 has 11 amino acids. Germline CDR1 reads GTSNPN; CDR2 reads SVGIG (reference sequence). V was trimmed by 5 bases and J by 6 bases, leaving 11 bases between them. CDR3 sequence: CAWAVGTEQYF. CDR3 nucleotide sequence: TGTGCCTGGGCCGTGGGGACCGAGCAGTACTTC.

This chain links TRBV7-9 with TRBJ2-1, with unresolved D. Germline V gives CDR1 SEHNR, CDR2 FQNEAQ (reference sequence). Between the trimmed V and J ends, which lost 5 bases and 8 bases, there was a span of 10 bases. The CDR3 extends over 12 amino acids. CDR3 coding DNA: TGTGCCAGCAGCGAGAGAAGCGATGAGCAGTTCTTC. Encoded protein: CASSERSDEQFF.

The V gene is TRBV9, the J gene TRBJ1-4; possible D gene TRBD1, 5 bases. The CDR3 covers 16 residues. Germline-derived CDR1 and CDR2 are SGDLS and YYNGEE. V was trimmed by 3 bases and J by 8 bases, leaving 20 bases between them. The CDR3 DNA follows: TGTGCCAGCAGCGCAGCACAAAGGGGTTTTCAGGAAAAACTGTTTTTT. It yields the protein CASSAAQRGFQEKLFF. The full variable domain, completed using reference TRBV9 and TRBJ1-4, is DSGVTQTPKHLITATGQRVTLRCSPRSGDLSVYWYQQSLDQGLQFLIQYYNGEERAKGNILERFSAQQFPDLHSELNLSSLELGDSALYFCASSAAQRGFQEKLFFGSGTQLSVL.

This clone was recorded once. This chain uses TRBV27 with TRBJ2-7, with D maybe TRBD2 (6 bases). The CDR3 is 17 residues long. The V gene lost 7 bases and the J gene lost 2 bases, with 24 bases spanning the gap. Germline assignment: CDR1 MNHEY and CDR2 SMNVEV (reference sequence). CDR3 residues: CASIGLAPDRRTYEQYF. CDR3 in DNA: TGTGCCAGCATCGGGCTAGCGCCCGACCGCCGCACCTACGAGCAGTACTTC.

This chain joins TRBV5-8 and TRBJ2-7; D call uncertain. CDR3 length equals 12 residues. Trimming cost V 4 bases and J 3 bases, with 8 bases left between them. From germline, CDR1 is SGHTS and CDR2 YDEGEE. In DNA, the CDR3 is TGTGCCAGCAGCCAGGTAGTCTACGAGCAGTACTTC. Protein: CASSQVVYEQYF.

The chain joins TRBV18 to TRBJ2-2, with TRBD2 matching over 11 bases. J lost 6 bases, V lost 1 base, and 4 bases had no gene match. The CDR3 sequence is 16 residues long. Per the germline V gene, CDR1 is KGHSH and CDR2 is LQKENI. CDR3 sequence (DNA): TGTGCCAGCTCACCACTTACTAGCGGGAGCCCCGGGGAGCTGTTTTTT. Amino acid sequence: CASSPLTSGSPGELFF.

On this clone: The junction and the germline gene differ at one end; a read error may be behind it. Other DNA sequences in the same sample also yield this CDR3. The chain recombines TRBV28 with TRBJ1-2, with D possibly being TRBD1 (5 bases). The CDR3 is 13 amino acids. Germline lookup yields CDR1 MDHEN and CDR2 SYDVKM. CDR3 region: CASSFLGDGGYTF. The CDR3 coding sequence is TGTGCCAGCAGTTTCCTAGGGGACGGTGGCTACACCTTT.

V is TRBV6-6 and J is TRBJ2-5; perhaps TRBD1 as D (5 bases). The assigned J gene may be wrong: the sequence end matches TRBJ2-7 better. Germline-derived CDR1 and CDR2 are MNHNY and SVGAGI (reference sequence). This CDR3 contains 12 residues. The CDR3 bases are TGTGCCAGCGGGTCAGGGTCCTACGAGCAGTACTTC. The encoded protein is CASGSGSYEQYF.

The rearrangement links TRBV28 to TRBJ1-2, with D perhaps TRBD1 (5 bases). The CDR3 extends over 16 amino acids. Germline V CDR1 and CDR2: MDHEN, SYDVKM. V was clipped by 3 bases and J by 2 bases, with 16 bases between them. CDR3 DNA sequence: TGTGCCAGCAGTTTTGGTAGGGGCCGTTGGAACTATGGCTACACCTTC. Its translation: CASSFGRGRWNYGYTF.

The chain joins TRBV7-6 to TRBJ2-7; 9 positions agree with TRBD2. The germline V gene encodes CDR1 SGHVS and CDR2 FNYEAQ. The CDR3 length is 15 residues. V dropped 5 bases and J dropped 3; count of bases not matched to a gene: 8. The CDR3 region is CASSLDPTSGYEQYF. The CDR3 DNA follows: TGTGCCAGCAGCCTCGATCCGACTAGCGGCTACGAGCAGTACTTC. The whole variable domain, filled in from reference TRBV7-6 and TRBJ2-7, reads GAGVSQSPRYKVTKRGQDVALRCDPISGHVSLYWYRQALGQGPEFLTYFNYEAQQDKSGLPNDRFSAERPEGSISTLTIQRTEQRDSAMYRCASSLDPTSGYEQYFGPGTRLTVT.

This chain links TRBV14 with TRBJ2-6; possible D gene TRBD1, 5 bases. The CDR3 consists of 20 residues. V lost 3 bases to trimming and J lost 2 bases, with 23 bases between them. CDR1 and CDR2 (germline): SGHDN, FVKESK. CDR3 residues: CASSHSLIGWGGAGANVLTF. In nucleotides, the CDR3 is TGTGCCAGCAGCCACTCATTAATAGGTTGGGGCGGAGCTGGGGCCAACGTCCTGACTTTC.

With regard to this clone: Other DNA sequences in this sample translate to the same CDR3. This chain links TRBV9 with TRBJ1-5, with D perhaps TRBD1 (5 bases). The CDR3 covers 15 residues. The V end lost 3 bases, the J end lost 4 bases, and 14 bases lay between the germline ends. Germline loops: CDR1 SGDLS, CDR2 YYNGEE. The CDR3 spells CASSAGTASNQPQHF. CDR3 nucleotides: TGTGCCAGCAGCGCCGGGACCGCCTCTAATCAGCCCCAGCATTTT.

The CDR3 bases are TGCGCCAGCAGCTTCGGGCCACAGGGATCTCTCACGAACACTGAAGCTTTCTTT. Protein product: CASSFGPQGSLTNTEAFF. This chain uses TRBV5-1 with TRBJ1-1, with D perhaps TRBD1 (6 bases). Germline-derived CDR1 and CDR2 are SGHRS and YFSETQ. This CDR3 region has 18 residues. The V and J ends lost 2 bases and 1 base respectively, with 21 bases between them.

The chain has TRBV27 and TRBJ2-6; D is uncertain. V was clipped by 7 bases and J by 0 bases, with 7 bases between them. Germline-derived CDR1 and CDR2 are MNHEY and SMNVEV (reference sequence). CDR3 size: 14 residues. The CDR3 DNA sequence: TGTGCCAGCAAAATTCTCTCTGGGGCCAACGTCCTGACTTTC. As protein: CASKILSGANVLTF.